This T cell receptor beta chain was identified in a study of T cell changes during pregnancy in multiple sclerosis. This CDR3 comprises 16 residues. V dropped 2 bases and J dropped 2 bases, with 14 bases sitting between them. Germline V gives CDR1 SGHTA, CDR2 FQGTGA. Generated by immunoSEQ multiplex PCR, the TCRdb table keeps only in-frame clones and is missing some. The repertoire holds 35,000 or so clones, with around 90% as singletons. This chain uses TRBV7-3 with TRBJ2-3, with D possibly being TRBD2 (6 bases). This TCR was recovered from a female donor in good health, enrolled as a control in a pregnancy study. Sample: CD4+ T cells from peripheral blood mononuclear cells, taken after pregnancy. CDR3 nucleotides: TGTGCCAGCAGCTTACAAGCGGGCCTAAACACAGATACGCAGTATTTT. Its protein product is CASSLQAGLNTDTQYF.